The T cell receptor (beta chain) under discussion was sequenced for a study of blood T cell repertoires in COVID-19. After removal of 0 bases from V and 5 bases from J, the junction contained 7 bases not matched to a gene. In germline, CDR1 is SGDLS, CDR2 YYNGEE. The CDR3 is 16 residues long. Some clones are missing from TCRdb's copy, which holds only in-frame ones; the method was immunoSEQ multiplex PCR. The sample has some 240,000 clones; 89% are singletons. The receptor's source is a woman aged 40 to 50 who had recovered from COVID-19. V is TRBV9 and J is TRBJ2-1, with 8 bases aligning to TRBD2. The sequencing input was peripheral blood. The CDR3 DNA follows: TGTGCCAGCAGCGTAGGGGGACTAGGGATTGACAATGAGCAGTTCTTC. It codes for CASSVGGLGIDNEQFF. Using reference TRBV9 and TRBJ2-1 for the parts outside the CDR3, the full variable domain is DSGVTQTPKHLITATGQRVTLRCSPRSGDLSVYWYQQSLDQGLQFLIQYYNGEERAKGNILERFSAQQFPDLHSELNLSSLELGDSALYFCASSVGGLGIDNEQFFGPGTRLTVL.